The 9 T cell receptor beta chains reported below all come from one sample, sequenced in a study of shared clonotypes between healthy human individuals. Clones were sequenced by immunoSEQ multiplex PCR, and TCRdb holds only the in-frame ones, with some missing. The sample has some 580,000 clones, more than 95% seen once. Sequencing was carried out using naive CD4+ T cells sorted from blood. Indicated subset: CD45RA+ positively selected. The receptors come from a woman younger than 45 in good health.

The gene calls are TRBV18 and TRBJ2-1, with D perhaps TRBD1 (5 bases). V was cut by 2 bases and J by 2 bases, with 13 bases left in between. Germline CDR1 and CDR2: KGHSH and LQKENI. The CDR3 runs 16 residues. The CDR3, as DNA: TGTGCCAGCTCACCAAGGGGAAAGGGGACCTACAATGAGCAGTTCTTC. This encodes CASSPRGKGTYNEQFF.

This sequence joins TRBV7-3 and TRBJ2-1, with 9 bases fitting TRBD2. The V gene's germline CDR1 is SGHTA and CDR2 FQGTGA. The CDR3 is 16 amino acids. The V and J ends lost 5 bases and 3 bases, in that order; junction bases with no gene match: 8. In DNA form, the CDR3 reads TGTGCCAGCAGCCCCCCGGGACTAGCTAGCTACAATGAGCAGTTCTTC. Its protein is CASSPPGLASYNEQFF. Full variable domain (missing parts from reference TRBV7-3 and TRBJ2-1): GAGVSQTPSNKVTEKGKYVELRCDPISGHTALYWYRQSLGQGPEFLIYFQGTGAADDSGLPNDRFFAVRPEGSVSTLKIQRTERGDSAVYLCASSPPGLASYNEQFFGPGTRLTVL.

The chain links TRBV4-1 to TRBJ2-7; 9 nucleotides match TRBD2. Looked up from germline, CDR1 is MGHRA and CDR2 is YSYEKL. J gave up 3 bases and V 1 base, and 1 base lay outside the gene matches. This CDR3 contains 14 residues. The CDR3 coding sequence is TGCGCCAGCAGCCAAGGAGCGGGAGGCTACGAGCAGTACTTC. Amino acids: CASSQGAGGYEQYF.

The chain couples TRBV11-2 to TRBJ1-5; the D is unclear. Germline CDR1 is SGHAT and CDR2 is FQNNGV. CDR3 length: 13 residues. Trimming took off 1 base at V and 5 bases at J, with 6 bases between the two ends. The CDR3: CASSLGGDQPQHF. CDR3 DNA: TGTGCCAGCAGCTTAGGGGGAGATCAGCCCCAGCATTTT.

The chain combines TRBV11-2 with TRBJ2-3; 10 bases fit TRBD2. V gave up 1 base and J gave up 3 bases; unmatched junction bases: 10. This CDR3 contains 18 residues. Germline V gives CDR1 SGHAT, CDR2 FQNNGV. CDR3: CASSLGLAGVRGTDTQYF. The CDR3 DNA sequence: TGTGCCAGCAGCTTAGGGCTAGCGGGAGTTAGGGGGACAGATACGCAGTATTTT.

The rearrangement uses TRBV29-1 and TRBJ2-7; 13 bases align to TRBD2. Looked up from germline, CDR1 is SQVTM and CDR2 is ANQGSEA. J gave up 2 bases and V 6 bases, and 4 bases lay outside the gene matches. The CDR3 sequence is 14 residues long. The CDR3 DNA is TGCAGCGTCGCGGGACTAGCGGGAACCTACGAGCAGTACTTC. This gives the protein CSVAGLAGTYEQYF.

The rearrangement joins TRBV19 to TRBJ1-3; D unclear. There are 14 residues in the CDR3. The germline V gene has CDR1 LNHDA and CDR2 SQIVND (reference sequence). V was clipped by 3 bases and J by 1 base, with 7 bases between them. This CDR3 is CASSMVVSGNTIYF. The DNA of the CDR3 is TGTGCCAGTAGTATGGTCGTATCTGGAAACACCATATATTTT. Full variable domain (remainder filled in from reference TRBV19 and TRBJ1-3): DGGITQSPKYLFRKEGQNVTLSCEQNLNHDAMYWYRQDPGQGLRLIYYSQIVNDFQKGDIAEGYSVSREKKESFPLTVTSAQKNPTAFYLCASSMVVSGNTIYFGEGSWLTVV.

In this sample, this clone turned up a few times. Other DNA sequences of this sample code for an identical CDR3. The CDR3 spells CASSVADTQYF. The CDR3 DNA is TGTGCCAGCAGTGTGGCAGATACGCAGTATTTT. The gene calls are TRBV2 and TRBJ2-3, with D unclear. Germline-derived CDR1 and CDR2 are SNHLY and FYNNEI. V was clipped by 4 bases and J by 4 bases, with 3 bases between them. The CDR3 runs 11 residues.

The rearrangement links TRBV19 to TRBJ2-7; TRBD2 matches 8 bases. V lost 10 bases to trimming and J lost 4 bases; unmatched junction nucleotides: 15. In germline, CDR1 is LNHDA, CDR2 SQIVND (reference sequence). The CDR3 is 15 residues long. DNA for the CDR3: TGTGCCACCCAAGTATCTCCAGCGGGAGCTTACGAGCAGTACTTC. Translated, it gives CATQVSPAGAYEQYF.